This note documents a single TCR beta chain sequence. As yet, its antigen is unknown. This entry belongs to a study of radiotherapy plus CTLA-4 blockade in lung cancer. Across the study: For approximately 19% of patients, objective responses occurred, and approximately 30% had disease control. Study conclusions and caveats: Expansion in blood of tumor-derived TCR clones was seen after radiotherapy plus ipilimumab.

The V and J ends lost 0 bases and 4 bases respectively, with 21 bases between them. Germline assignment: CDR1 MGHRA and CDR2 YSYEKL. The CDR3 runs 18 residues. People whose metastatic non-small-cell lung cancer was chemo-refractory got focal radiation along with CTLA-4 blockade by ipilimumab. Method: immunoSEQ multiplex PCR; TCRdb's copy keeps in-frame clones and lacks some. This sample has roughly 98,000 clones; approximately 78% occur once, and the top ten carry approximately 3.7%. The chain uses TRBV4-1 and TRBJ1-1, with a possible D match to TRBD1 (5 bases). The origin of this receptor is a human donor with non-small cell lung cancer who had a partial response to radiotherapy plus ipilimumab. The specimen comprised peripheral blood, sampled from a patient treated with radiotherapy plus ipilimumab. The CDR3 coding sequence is TGCGCCAGCAGCCAAGAGGCCAGGATAGGGGAGGGGAGCACTGAAGCTTTCTTT. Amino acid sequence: CASSQEARIGEGSTEAFF.